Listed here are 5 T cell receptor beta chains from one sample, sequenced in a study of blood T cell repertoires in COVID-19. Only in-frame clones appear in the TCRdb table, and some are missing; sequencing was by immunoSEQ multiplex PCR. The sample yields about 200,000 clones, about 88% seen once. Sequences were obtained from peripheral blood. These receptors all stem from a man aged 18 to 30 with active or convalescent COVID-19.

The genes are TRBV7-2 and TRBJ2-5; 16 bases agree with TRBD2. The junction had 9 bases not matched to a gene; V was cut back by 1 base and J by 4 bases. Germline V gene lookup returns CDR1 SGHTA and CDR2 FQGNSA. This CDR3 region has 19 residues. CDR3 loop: CASSLVGTSGRAVGETQYF. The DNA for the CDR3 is TGTGCCAGCAGCTTAGTCGGGACTAGCGGGAGGGCCGTCGGAGAGACCCAGTACTTC.

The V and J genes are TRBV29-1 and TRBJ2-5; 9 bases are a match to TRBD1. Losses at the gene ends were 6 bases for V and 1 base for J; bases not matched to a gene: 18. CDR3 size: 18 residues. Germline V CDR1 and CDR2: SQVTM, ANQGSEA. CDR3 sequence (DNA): TGCAGCGTGGAGAGACAGGGGGGAGTTGAAGGGACCCAAGAGACCCAGTACTTC. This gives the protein CSVERQGGVEGTQETQYF.

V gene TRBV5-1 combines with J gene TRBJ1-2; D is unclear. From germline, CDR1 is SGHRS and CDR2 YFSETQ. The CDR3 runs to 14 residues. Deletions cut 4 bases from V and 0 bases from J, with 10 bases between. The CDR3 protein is CASSPTETNYGYTF. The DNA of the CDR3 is TGCGCCAGCAGCCCCACAGAGACTAACTATGGCTACACCTTC.

Here the CDR3 reads CAWIPGQVYGQPQHF. The CDR3 DNA reads TGTGCCTGGATCCCGGGACAGGTGTACGGTCAGCCCCAGCATTTT. The chain recombines TRBV30 with TRBJ1-5; 8 positions agree with TRBD1. The V gene end was trimmed by 4 bases and the J gene end by 6 bases; junction bases not matched to a gene: 11. The CDR3 covers 15 residues. Germline assignment: CDR1 GTSNPN and CDR2 SVGIG (reference sequence).

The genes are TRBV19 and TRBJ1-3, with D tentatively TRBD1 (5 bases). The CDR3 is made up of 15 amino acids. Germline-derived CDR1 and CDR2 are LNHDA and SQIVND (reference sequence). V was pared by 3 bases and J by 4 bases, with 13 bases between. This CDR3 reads CASSIGGTRGNTIYF. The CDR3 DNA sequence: TGTGCCAGTAGTATCGGGGGAACCCGGGGAAACACCATATATTTT.